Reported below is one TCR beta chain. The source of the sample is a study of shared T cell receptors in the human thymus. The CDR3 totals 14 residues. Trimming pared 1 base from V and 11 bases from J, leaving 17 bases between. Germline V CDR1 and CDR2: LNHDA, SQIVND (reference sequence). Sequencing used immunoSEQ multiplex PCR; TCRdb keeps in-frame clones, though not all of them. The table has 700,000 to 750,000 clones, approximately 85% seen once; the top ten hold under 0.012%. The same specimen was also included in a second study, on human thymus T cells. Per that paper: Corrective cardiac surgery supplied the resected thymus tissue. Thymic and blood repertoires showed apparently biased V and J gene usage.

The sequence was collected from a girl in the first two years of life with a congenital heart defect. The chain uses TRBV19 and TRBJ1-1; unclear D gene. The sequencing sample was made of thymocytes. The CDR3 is CASSIVARTEDAFF. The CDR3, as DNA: TGTGCCAGTAGTATAGTCGCCAGGACGGAGGATGCTTTCTTT.